A selection of T cell receptor beta chains follows, all from one sample in a study of CD8 T cells in ankylosing spondylitis. MiXCR, run by TCRdb on the 5' RACE reads, gives a single entry per CDR3 protein. The data contain a few hundred thousand distinct CDR3 sequences, around 20% of them singletons. The sequencing sample was made of blood, either unsorted or a sorted T cell fraction (not recorded which). Every receptor here comes from a female donor with ankylosing spondylitis or in good health (not recorded which). CDR3s include the opening cysteine and the closing phenylalanine or tryptophan. The D gene is left open where the match is weak. A clone size is listed for some rows: how often the clone was seen (once, few, many), or a class if it is expanded.

cdr3_nt cdr3_aa clone_size j_call v_call d_call
TGTGCCAGCAGCCCTCGACTAGCGGGAGGTTGGGGATGGTCCTACAATGAGCAGTTCTTC CASSPRLAGGWGWSYNEQFF many TRBJ2-1 TRBV4-2 TRBD2
TGTGCCAGCAGCTTACGGGGGAGGGGTGAGCAGTTCTTC CASSLRGRGEQFF many TRBJ2-1 TRBV7-2 TRBD2
TGTGCCAGCAGTGGCGGAGCGGGAGGCCATCGGGAGACCCAGTACTTC CASSGGAGGHRETQYF many TRBJ2-5 TRBV2 TRBD2
TGCAGTGCTAGAGATCCTGCGGGAGGCTACGAGCAGTACTTC CSARDPAGGYEQYF . TRBJ2-7 TRBV20-1 TRBD2
TGCAGTGCTAGCGCGGGAGGGCCCAACGAGCAGTACTTC CSASAGGPNEQYF . TRBJ2-7 TRBV20-1 TRBD2
TGTGCCAGCAGTTTATATGCAGGATCGAGCTCCTACAATGAGCAGTTCTTC CASSLYAGSSSYNEQFF . TRBJ2-1 TRBV12-3/TRBV12-4 .
TGTGCCAGCAGCTCACCGGGACTAGCGGGAGCAACCGGGCAGTTCTTC CASSSPGLAGATGQFF . TRBJ2-1 TRBV7-8 TRBD2
TGTGCCAGCAGCTGGTCCGGGACTAGCGCCACAGATACGCAGTATTTT CASSWSGTSATDTQYF . TRBJ2-3 TRBV7-3 TRBD2
TGCAGCGCCATGATAAGACCCGACCGGGGCTACACCTTC CSAMIRPDRGYTF few TRBJ1-2 TRBV29-1 .
TGCAGTGCTAGAGAGAGTCAGGGGAGGCGGGATTCACCCCTCCACTTT CSARESQGRRDSPLHF . TRBJ1-6 TRBV20-1 .
TGTGCCAGCAGTTACAGTCTAGCGGGAGTTGTCGGCACAGATACGCAGTATTTT CASSYSLAGVVGTDTQYF few TRBJ2-3 TRBV6-2/TRBV6-3 TRBD2
TGTGCCACCAGCCCCGAGGTTGATGAGCAGTTCTTC CATSPEVDEQFF . TRBJ2-1 TRBV15 .
TGTGCCAGCAACCCCGACAGGGGTAAGGGCTACACCTTC CASNPDRGKGYTF many TRBJ1-2 TRBV5-4 TRBD1
TGTGCCACCAGTGATGGGGACTTAAGCTCCTACAATGAGCAGTTCTTC CATSDGDLSSYNEQFF many TRBJ2-1 TRBV24-1 .
TGCAGTGCTAGGGCCATAGCGGGAGGGCCTTTGGGCCACGAGCAGTACTTC CSARAIAGGPLGHEQYF few TRBJ2-7 TRBV20-1 TRBD2
TGTGCCAGCTCATGGACTAAAAAAGAGACCCAGTACTTC CASSWTKKETQYF many TRBJ2-5 TRBV18 .
TGTGCCAGCAGCTTAGGGTCGGGCCAATACGAGCAGTACTTC CASSLGSGQYEQYF few TRBJ2-7 TRBV7-2 .
TGCGCCACCGGGACAGCGAACACCGGGGAGCTGTTTTTT CATGTANTGELFF . TRBJ2-2 TRBV10-1 TRBD1
TGCAGTGCTAGTCTTCGACAGGGGATGCTTTGGGAGCAGTACTTC CSASLRQGMLWEQYF few TRBJ2-7 TRBV20-1 TRBD1
TGCAGTGCTAGTTACGATAGCGGGAGGTGGGCCGGGGAGCTGTTTTTT CSASYDSGRWAGELFF few TRBJ2-2 TRBV20-1 TRBD2
TGTGCCAGCAGTCCCCCGAGGGAGGGCAACGAGCAGTACTTC CASSPPREGNEQYF few TRBJ2-7 TRBV6-1 TRBD2
TGTGCCACCCGCAGGACAGGGGGCTGGGAGACCCAGTACTTC CATRRTGGWETQYF . TRBJ2-5 TRBV10-3 TRBD1
TGCAGCGTTGCTGGCGGGAGGGCCGGGGAGACCCAGTACTTC CSVAGGRAGETQYF few TRBJ2-5 TRBV29-1 TRBD2
TGCAGTGCTAGCCCTGGACTAGCGGGAGGAGAGACCCAGTACTTC CSASPGLAGGETQYF many TRBJ2-5 TRBV20-1 TRBD2
TGCAGTGCTACTCCGGGACAGCCCGAAAAACTGTTTTTT CSATPGQPEKLFF once TRBJ1-4 TRBV20-1 TRBD1
TGTGCCAGCAGCCTCTTTTTAGCGGAGAGCTACGAGCAGTACTTC CASSLFLAESYEQYF few TRBJ2-7 TRBV11-2 .
TGTGCCAGCAGTTTAGCGCTCACCAAAAACATTCAGTACTTC CASSLALTKNIQYF few TRBJ2-4 TRBV12-3/TRBV12-4 .
TGCAGTGCCGACCTAGGGGACAGAGGCTACACCTTC CSADLGDRGYTF . TRBJ1-2 TRBV20-1 TRBD1
TGTGCCAGCAGCCAGGAGGGATTAGGCGGCTACACCTTC CASSQEGLGGYTF few TRBJ1-2 TRBV7-2 .
TGTGCCCGGGATACTAGCGCCGGGGAGCTGTTTTTT CARDTSAGELFF . TRBJ2-2 TRBV30 TRBD2
TGCAGCGTTGAGGGCGGCTACACCTTC CSVEGGYTF . TRBJ1-2 TRBV29-1 .
TGTGCCAGCAGCCCGCTAGCGGATAGCTCCTACAATGAGCAGTTCTTC CASSPLADSSYNEQFF few TRBJ2-1 TRBV7-2 TRBD2
TGTGCCAGCAGCTGGGAGGGAGATACGCAGTATTTT CASSWEGDTQYF . TRBJ2-3 TRBV5-5 TRBD2
TGCAGTGCTGCATTTGGGAGGGCAACAGATACGCAGTATTTT CSAAFGRATDTQYF few TRBJ2-3 TRBV20-1 TRBD2
TGTGCCAGCAGCCCCGTACTAGCGGGAGTTGGTGAGCAGTTCTTC CASSPVLAGVGEQFF few TRBJ2-1 TRBV9 TRBD2
TGTGCCAGCAGCTCAGGGACTAGCGGGAGTTGGGAGACCCAGTACTTC CASSSGTSGSWETQYF . TRBJ2-5 TRBV7-2 TRBD2
TGCGCCAGCAGCCAAGATCTAGGTAGCGGGGGGATAGCCAAAAACATTCAGTACTTC CASSQDLGSGGIAKNIQYF . TRBJ2-4 TRBV4-3 TRBD2
TGCAGCGTGGGACAGGGTGGAAACTATGGCTACACCTTC CSVGQGGNYGYTF many TRBJ1-2 TRBV29-1 TRBD1
TGTGCCAGCAGCCCCCTCGCCCGCGGGGGCACCGGGGAGCTGTTTTTT CASSPLARGGTGELFF many TRBJ2-2 TRBV7-2 TRBD2
TGCAGTGCTAGAGGGACCCCAAGTATGACAGATACGCAGTATTTT CSARGTPSMTDTQYF few TRBJ2-3 TRBV20-1 .
TGTGCCAGCAGTTCAGCGGGACCCCAAGAGACCCAGTACTTC CASSSAGPQETQYF . TRBJ2-5 TRBV28 TRBD2
TGTGCCAGCAGCAACGGTGGGAAGGGTGAGCAGTTCTTC CASSNGGKGEQFF many TRBJ2-1 TRBV7-2 .
TGTGCCAGCTCACCGGCAGCCTCCTACGAGCAGTACTTC CASSPAASYEQYF once TRBJ2-7 TRBV18 .
TGCGCCAGCAGCTTGTGGCGGGACAGTGATGAGCAGTTCTTC CASSLWRDSDEQFF few TRBJ2-1 TRBV5-1 .
TGTGCCAGCACCCTACGGGATTTCGATACGCAGTATTTT CASTLRDFDTQYF . TRBJ2-3 TRBV7-2 .
TGCGCCAGCAGCCTAAGGGCGGCCAGGGTTTTGGAGACCCAGTACTTC CASSLRAARVLETQYF . TRBJ2-5 TRBV5-1 .